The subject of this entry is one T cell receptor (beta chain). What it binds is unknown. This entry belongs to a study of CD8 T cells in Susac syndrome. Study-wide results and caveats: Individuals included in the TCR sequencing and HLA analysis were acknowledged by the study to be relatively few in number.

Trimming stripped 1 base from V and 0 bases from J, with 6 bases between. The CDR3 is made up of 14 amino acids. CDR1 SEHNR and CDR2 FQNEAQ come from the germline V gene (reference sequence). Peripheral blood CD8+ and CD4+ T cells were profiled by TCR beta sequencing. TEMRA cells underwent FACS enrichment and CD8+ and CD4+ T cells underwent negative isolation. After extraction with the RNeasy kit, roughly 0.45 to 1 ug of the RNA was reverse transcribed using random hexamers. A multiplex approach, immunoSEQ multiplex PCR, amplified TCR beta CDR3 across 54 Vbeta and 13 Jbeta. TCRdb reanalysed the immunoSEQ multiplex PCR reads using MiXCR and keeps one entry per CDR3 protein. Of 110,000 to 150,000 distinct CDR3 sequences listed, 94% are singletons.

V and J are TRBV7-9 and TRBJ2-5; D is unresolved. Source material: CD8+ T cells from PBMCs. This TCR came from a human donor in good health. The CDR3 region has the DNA TGTGCCAGCAGCTTAGTCGCCCACCAAGAGACCCAGTACTTC. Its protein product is CASSLVAHQETQYF.